The T cell receptor (beta chain) described here comes from a study of PD-1 blockade in classical Hodgkin lymphoma. Every patient had relapsed following autologous stem cell transplantation, and cohorts differed in brentuximab vedotin exposure. Measured with immunoSEQ multiplex PCR; TCRdb has only the in-frame clones, and not every one. Of more than 50,000 clones listed, over 70% are singletons. The CDR3 sequence is 16 residues long. The junction had 5 bases not matched to a gene; V was cut back by 0 bases and J by 5 bases. The V gene's germline CDR1 is MNHEY and CDR2 SVGAGI. This clonotype was obtained from a human donor with classical Hodgkin lymphoma. J is TRBJ2-3 and V is TRBV6-5; 10 bases map to TRBD2. Sequences were derived from peripheral blood mononuclear cells (PBMCs), sampled before the second cycle of nivolumab. The CDR3 spells CASSYSAGGPKDTQYF. CDR3 nucleotide sequence: TGTGCCAGCAGTTACTCAGCGGGGGGGCCGAAAGATACGCAGTATTTT.